This TCR beta chain was sequenced during a study of T cells in localized non-small cell lung cancer. TCRdb's copy holds only in-frame clones and misses some; the assay was immunoSEQ multiplex PCR. The profile covers about 29,000 clones, with roughly 87% appearing a single time and over 9% taken by the ten largest. Germline CDR1 is MGHRA and CDR2 is YSYEKL. CDR3 length equals 13 residues. V was cut by 4 bases and J by 3 bases, with 9 bases left in between. This sequence was found in a woman aged 40-69 years with stage I lung adenocarcinoma. This material consisted of peripheral blood, taken before any cancer treatment. The rearrangement joins TRBV4-1 to TRBJ2-5, with D possibly matching TRBD2 (5 bases). In nucleotides, the CDR3 is TGCGCCAGCAGCCCCAGGAGGAAAGAGACCCAGTACTTC. Translated, it gives CASSPRRKETQYF.